The sequence of this TCR beta chain was determined in a study of response to subunit inactivated influenza vaccine. One entry per CDR3 protein results from TCRdb running MiXCR on the RT-PCR reads. The table shows 490,000 or so distinct CDR3 sequences, with roughly 8.2% occurring only once. Losses at the gene ends were 7 bases for V and 2 bases for J; bases not matched to a gene: 7. Germline loops: CDR1 MNHEY, CDR2 SMNVEV (reference sequence). CDR3 length equals 15 residues. Points on this clonotype: The antigen is not known.

The study's findings and limits: Authors suggested each seasonal influenza vaccination recruits few new T cells.

This TCR came from a man aged 50 to 69 who received an inactivated influenza vaccine. The chain joins TRBV27 to TRBJ2-1, with 8 bases that match TRBD2. Source: PBMCs from blood, taken 23 months after vaccination. DNA of the CDR3: TGTGCCAGCAACCCGGGGGGGACCCCCTACAATGAGCAGTTCTTC. Protein: CASNPGGTPYNEQFF.